This T cell receptor (beta chain) was recovered during a study of blood T cell repertoires in COVID-19. Study summary: The United States, Italy and Spain were the sources of the acute and convalescent COVID-19 samples. The cDNA or gDNA used as material had been derived from T cells, B-cell-depleted T cells, or PBMCs.

Trimming shortened V by 2 bases and J by 2 bases, and 25 bases separated the two germline ends. The CDR3 is 20 residues long. Assay: immunoSEQ multiplex PCR; the TCRdb copy retains only in-frame clones and omits some. The sample contains tens of thousands of clones, around 82% of which appear only once. This chain links TRBV23-1 with TRBJ2-4; D is perhaps TRBD1 (6 bases). TRBV23-1 is given ORF status, its function remaining uncertain. Sequencing input: peripheral blood. This receptor was taken from a man aged 50-59 years with active or convalescent COVID-19. The DNA of the CDR3 is TGCGCCAGCAGTCAACCTGGACAGCCCTCAACAGTCGGAACCAAAAACATTCAGTACTTC. This sequence encodes CASSQPGQPSTVGTKNIQYF.